The 30 T cell receptor beta chains below all came from one sample that was sequenced in a study of beta chain features in type 1 diabetes. Overall study findings and caveats: People with Type 1 diabetes carried modestly yet significantly shorter TCRB CDR3s in all four CD4+ subsets.

No antigen is known for these receptors. The authors reverse transcribed all of the isolated RNA, so sequencing captured expressed TCRB transcripts. Sequencing was performed with immunoSEQ multiplex PCR; in TCRdb, only in-frame clones are kept and a portion is missing. The data show 500,000 to 800,000 clones, roughly an eighth seen once. Sequences were obtained from naive CD4+ T cells from blood. These receptors all come from a man younger than 45 with type 1 diabetes.

The rearrangement links TRBV27 to TRBJ2-7; a weak D match, TRBD2 (5 bases). CDR3 length: 13 amino acids. Trimming removed 5 bases at V and 6 bases at J, with 14 bases between. Per the germline V gene, CDR1 is MNHEY and CDR2 is SMNVEV (reference sequence). CDR3: CASSVGEPGEQYF. CDR3 DNA sequence: TGTGCCAGCAGTGTCGGGGAGCCGGGCGAGCAGTACTTC.

The gene calls are TRBV2 and TRBJ2-7; D is ambiguous. CDR1 is SNHLY, CDR2 FYNNEI, per germline. V lost 3 bases to trimming and J lost 6 bases, with 6 bases between them. This CDR3 comprises 11 residues. The CDR3 sequence: CASSDHPEQYF. In nucleotides, the CDR3 is TGTGCCAGCAGTGATCATCCCGAGCAGTACTTC. The whole variable domain, filled in from reference TRBV2 and TRBJ2-7, reads EPEVTQTPSHQVTQMGQEVILRCVPISNHLYFYWYRQILGQKVEFLVSFYNNEISEKSEIFDDQFSVERPDGSNFTLKIRSTKLEDSAMYFCASSDHPEQYFGPGTRLTVT.

This clone has a handful of counts. The chain has TRBV9 and TRBJ2-7, with D unresolved. Germline CDR1 SGDLS, CDR2 YYNGEE. The CDR3 contains 17 residues. Trimming removed 3 bases at V and 0 bases at J, with 19 bases between. The CDR3 DNA reads TGTGCCAGCAGCGGCGGCCGGACGTATACTGCCTCCTACGAGCAGTACTTC. It specifies CASSGGRTYTASYEQYF.

V and J are TRBV5-1 and TRBJ2-3; D not certain. The germline CDR1 and CDR2 sequences are SGHRS and YFSETQ. Trimming stripped 3 bases from V and 0 bases from J, with 14 bases between. The CDR3 covers 16 residues. The CDR3 region is CASSSGTDSSTDTQYF. The CDR3, as DNA: TGCGCCAGCAGCTCGGGCACAGATTCTAGCACAGATACGCAGTATTTT.

This clone was seen a handful of times. This sequence joins TRBV5-4 and TRBJ2-7, with D maybe TRBD1 (8 bases). V lost 5 bases, J lost 2 bases, and 17 bases lay in between. Germline V gene lookup returns CDR1 SGHNT and CDR2 YYREEE (reference sequence). This CDR3 region has 15 residues. For the CDR3, the DNA is TGTGCCAGCAGTAACAGGGGGGGTAGCACCTACGAGCAGTACTTC. Translated: CASSNRGGSTYEQYF.

This chain links TRBV7-2 with TRBJ1-5; 8 positions agree with TRBD1. Unmatched junction bases numbered 5, after V lost 5 bases and J lost 5 bases. Germline V CDR1 and CDR2: SGHTA, FQGNSA. This CDR3 is built from 14 residues. DNA of the CDR3: TGTGCCAGCAGCCAGACAGGGGAATATCAGCCCCAGCATTTT. Translating it yields CASSQTGEYQPQHF.

V and J are TRBV7-3 and TRBJ1-3; D remains unclear. The CDR3 has 13 amino acids. CDR1 is SGHTA and CDR2 is FQGTGA in the germline V gene. Trimming pared 5 bases from V and 4 bases from J, leaving 9 bases between. CDR3: CASSPNSGNTIYF. For the CDR3, the DNA is TGTGCCAGCAGCCCTAACTCCGGAAACACCATATATTTT.

This clone has only a few counts. J is TRBJ2-3 and V is TRBV27; possibly TRBD2 for D (5 bases). CDR1 is MNHEY, CDR2 SMNVEV, per germline (reference sequence). This CDR3 region has 15 residues. The V end was cut by 2 bases, the J end by 1 base, with 10 bases between. The CDR3 loop reads CASSLVRRGTDTQYF. In DNA, the CDR3 is TGTGCCAGCAGTTTAGTCCGGCGGGGCACAGATACGCAGTATTTT.

This clone has just a few counts. J is TRBJ2-7 and V is TRBV7-2; TRBD1 might be the D (6 bases). Germline CDR1 SGHTA, CDR2 FQGNSA. CDR3 length equals 15 residues. V was cut by 5 bases and J by 0 bases, with 14 bases left in between. CDR3 sequence reads: CASSVTGKHSYEQYF. CDR3 bases: TGTGCCAGCAGCGTTACAGGGAAACACTCCTACGAGCAGTACTTC.

The CDR3 DNA reads as TGTGCCTGGAGTGTGAAGGATTCTTGGGGAAACTATGGCTACACCTTC. It yields the protein CAWSVKDSWGNYGYTF. The J gene is TRBJ1-2, the V gene TRBV30; no definite D call. CDR1 GTSNPN and CDR2 SVGIG come from the germline V gene (reference sequence). V lost 0 bases and J 2 bases, leaving 16 bases between the germline ends. The CDR3 is 16 residues long.

V is TRBV29-1 and J is TRBJ1-4, with TRBD1 as a possible D gene (5 bases). CDR1 is SQVTM and CDR2 is ANQGSEA in the germline V gene. V gave up 7 bases and J gave up 8 bases, with 14 bases separating them. The CDR3 consists of 12 residues. CDR3 sequence reads: CSGGGGNEKLFF. CDR3 sequence (DNA): TGCAGCGGTGGGGGAGGGAACGAAAAACTGTTTTTT. Full variable domain (outside the CDR3, taken from reference TRBV29-1 and TRBJ1-4): SAVISQKPSRDICQRGTSLTIQCQVDSQVTMMFWYRQQPGQSLTLIATANQGSEATYESGFVIDKFPISRPNLTFSTLTVSNMSPEDSSIYLCSGGGGNEKLFFGSGTQLSVL.

The V gene is TRBV7-2, the J gene TRBJ2-7; 12 positions agree with TRBD2. The CDR3 loop spans 15 amino acids. The V segment lost 4 bases and the J segment 3 bases; nucleotides outside the gene matches: 4. In germline, CDR1 is SGHTA, CDR2 FQGNSA. CDR3 nucleotides: TGTGCCAGCAGCTCCGGACTAGCGGGGATCTACGAGCAGTACTTC. Protein sequence: CASSSGLAGIYEQYF.

J is TRBJ2-3 and V is TRBV7-9; a weak D match, TRBD1 (5 bases). The V end was cut by 3 bases, the J end by 5 bases, with 6 bases between. The CDR3 has 12 residues. Germline-derived CDR1 and CDR2 are SEHNR and FQNEAQ (reference sequence). CDR3 sequence reads: CASSFRGDTQYF. CDR3 sequence (DNA): TGTGCCAGCAGCTTTAGGGGAGATACGCAGTATTTT.

In its sample, this clone was seen a few times. This chain uses TRBV19 with TRBJ1-2; D remains ambiguous. There are 11 residues in the CDR3. Germline CDR1 reads LNHDA; CDR2 reads SQIVND (reference sequence). The germline V and J ends were trimmed by 5 bases and 6 bases, with 7 bases remaining between them. CDR3 amino acids: CASSLGHGYTF. The CDR3 DNA is TGTGCCAGTAGTTTAGGACATGGCTACACCTTC.

This clone was detected a few times. The chain employs TRBV27 and TRBJ1-6; D call uncertain. Trimming shortened V by 2 bases and J by 5 bases, and 10 bases separated the two germline ends. The germline gives CDR1 MNHEY, CDR2 SMNVEV (reference sequence). This CDR3 spans 15 amino acids. For the CDR3, the DNA is TGTGCCAGCAGTTTAAGCAGAACAGATAATTCACCCCTCCACTTT. Amino acid sequence: CASSLSRTDNSPLHF.

This clone occurred a few times. The same CDR3 is also encoded by other DNA sequences in this sample. This rearrangement joins TRBV10-3 to TRBJ1-2; D uncertain. CDR3 length: 14 residues. V lost 0 bases to trimming and J lost 0 bases, with 5 bases between them. Germline lookup yields CDR1 ENHRY and CDR2 SYGVKD. The CDR3 loop reads CAISESPANYGYTF. CDR3 in DNA: TGTGCCATCAGTGAGTCACCGGCTAACTATGGCTACACCTTC.

Of note for this clone: Other DNA sequences in the same sample also yield this CDR3. Written as DNA, the CDR3 is TGTGCCAGCAGCTTAGACAGGGGGGAGACCCAGTACTTC. It yields the protein CASSLDRGETQYF. This chain connects TRBV7-2 to TRBJ2-5, with 8 bases aligning to TRBD1. Germline CDR1 and CDR2: SGHTA and FQGNSA. V was clipped by 1 base and J by 5 bases; unmatched bases: 0. This CDR3 contains 13 residues.

The rearrangement uses TRBV6-6 and TRBJ2-3; 10 nucleotides agree with TRBD2. V gave up 7 bases and J gave up 2 bases; unmatched junction bases: 9. Germline-derived CDR1 and CDR2 are MNHNY and SVGAGI (reference sequence). CDR3 size: 16 residues. The CDR3 sequence is CASTPLAGENTDTQYF. The CDR3 region has the DNA TGTGCCAGCACTCCTCTAGCGGGGGAAAACACAGATACGCAGTATTTT.

This clone came up a few times. The chain links TRBV30 to TRBJ2-1; D unresolved. The CDR3 spans 12 residues. V gave up 0 bases and J gave up 7 bases, with 7 bases separating them. In germline, CDR1 is GTSNPN, CDR2 SVGIG (reference sequence). The CDR3 spells CAWSVWVNEQFF. The CDR3 bases are TGTGCCTGGAGTGTATGGGTGAATGAGCAGTTCTTC.

This clone has more than one count but fewer than ten. The chain couples TRBV2 to TRBJ1-4, with D maybe TRBD1 (6 bases). The CDR3 consists of 12 residues. In germline, CDR1 is SNHLY, CDR2 FYNNEI. Between the trimmed V and J ends, which lost 5 bases and 6 bases, there was a span of 7 bases. The CDR3 region is CASSRQDEKLFF. In nucleotides, the CDR3 is TGTGCCAGCAGTCGACAGGATGAAAAACTGTTTTTT.

The chain's CDR3 is CATSRILGQLRLGQFF. The DNA of the CDR3 is TGTGCCACCAGCAGAATCCTAGGACAGCTGCGTTTGGGGCAGTTCTTC. The V and J genes are TRBV15 and TRBJ2-1, with a weak D call TRBD1 (6 bases). Deletions cut 2 bases from V and 12 bases from J, with 23 bases between. Germline V gene data show CDR1 as LNHNV and CDR2 as YYDKDF (reference sequence). The CDR3 has 16 residues.

The gene calls are TRBV10-3 and TRBJ1-2; D not certain. Germline CDR1 ENHRY, CDR2 SYGVKD. Trimming removed 0 bases at V and 0 bases at J, with 8 bases between. The CDR3 is 15 amino acids. The CDR3 is CAISESNGANYGYTF. CDR3 DNA: TGTGCCATCAGTGAGTCGAATGGAGCTAACTATGGCTACACCTTC.

The chain employs TRBV7-9 and TRBJ2-7; the D gene could be TRBD1 or TRBD2 (5 bases each). Germline loops: CDR1 SEHNR, CDR2 FQNEAQ (reference sequence). The CDR3 covers 14 residues. Trimming pared 1 base from V and 2 bases from J, leaving 9 bases between. The CDR3, as DNA: TGTGCCAGCAGCTTAGTGGGGGAAACCTACGAGCAGTACTTC. Encoded protein: CASSLVGETYEQYF. Drawing the rest from reference TRBV7-9 and TRBJ2-7, the complete variable domain is DTGVSQNPRHKITKRGQNVTFRCDPISEHNRLYWYRQTLGQGPEFLTYFQNEAQLEKSRLLSDRFSAERPKGSFSTLEIQRTEQGDSAMYLCASSLVGETYEQYFGPGTRLTVT.

CDR3 protein: CASIAGTGLGETQYF. The CDR3 region has the DNA TGCGCCAGCATCGCCGGGACAGGGTTGGGGGAGACCCAGTACTTC. This chain connects TRBV5-1 to TRBJ2-5; 9 bases agree with TRBD1. The junction had 11 bases not matched to a gene; V was cut back by 6 bases and J by 5 bases. This CDR3 is 15 amino acids long. Germline lookup yields CDR1 SGHRS and CDR2 YFSETQ.

The chain carries TRBV11-2 and TRBJ2-7, with a possible D match to TRBD1 (5 bases). CDR1 and CDR2 (germline): SGHAT, FQNNGV. The CDR3 consists of 13 residues. Deletions cut 1 base from V and 13 bases from J, with 17 bases between. CDR3 protein: CASSLASRTRCYF. DNA of the CDR3: TGTGCCAGCAGCTTAGCGTCCCGGACAAGATGTTACTTC.

This clone was seen a few times. This chain links TRBV27 with TRBJ2-1; 7 nucleotides agree with TRBD2. V lost 4 bases, J lost 6 bases, and 15 bases stayed unmatched. Germline CDR1 MNHEY, CDR2 SMNVEV (reference sequence). CDR3 length: 17 residues. The CDR3 nucleotides read TGTGCCAGCAGTTATACACCCTTCTCGCGGGGGACCAATGAGCAGTTCTTC. It codes for CASSYTPFSRGTNEQFF.

This clone was picked up a small number of times. Relative to the germline gene, one junction end is altered; a read error may explain this. V usage is TRBV10-3 and J usage is TRBJ1-2, with D tentatively TRBD1 (6 bases). This CDR3 has 13 residues. Germline CDR1 and CDR2: ENHRY and SYGVKD. CDR3 amino acids: CASSYQGNYGYTF. Written as DNA, the CDR3 is TGTGCCAGCAGTTACCAGGGGAACTATGGCTACACCTTC.

V is TRBV7-9 and J is TRBJ2-3; D is perhaps TRBD1 (6 bases). The CDR3 contains 13 residues. V was shortened by 1 base and J by 6 bases, with 8 bases between the two germline ends. Looked up from germline, CDR1 is SEHNR and CDR2 is FQNEAQ (reference sequence). CDR3 residues: CASSLGDRDTQYF. CDR3 DNA: TGTGCCAGCAGCTTAGGCGACAGGGATACGCAGTATTTT.

This clone was seen more than once but under ten times. This chain joins TRBV28 and TRBJ1-2; 7 nucleotides line up with TRBD1. Trimming cost V 2 bases and J 8 bases; bases outside gene matches: 11. The CDR3 has 15 residues. Germline loops: CDR1 MDHEN, CDR2 SYDVKM. The CDR3 reads CASSLQRQGAEGYTF. CDR3 sequence (DNA): TGTGCCAGCAGTTTACAGAGACAGGGAGCGGAGGGCTACACCTTC.

There are a few counts of this clone. The chain has TRBV4-3 and TRBJ2-3; no reliable D call. V was shortened by 2 bases and J by 4 bases, with 10 bases between the two germline ends. CDR3 length equals 14 residues. CDR1 and CDR2 from the germline V gene are LGHNA and YSLEER. The CDR3 sequence is CASSQMRLADTQYF. The CDR3, as DNA: TGCGCCAGCAGCCAAATGCGGTTGGCAGATACGCAGTATTTT.